Included here is one T cell receptor beta chain sequence, with context. This sample was included in a study of blood T cell repertoires in COVID-19. Across the whole study: The samples span acute and convalescent COVID-19 from the United States, Italy and Spain. Sample material is recorded as cDNA or gDNA derived from T cells, B-cell-depleted T cells, or PBMCs.

Original methodology: Reference gene primer amplification in the assay estimated nucleated cell counts. This table comes from immunoSEQ multiplex PCR, and its TCRdb copy is limited to in-frame clones, with some not included. The DNA gave D and trimming, while V, J and clone size come from that table. The sample has 250,000 to 350,000 clones; about 89% are singletons. The germline V gene has CDR1 KGHSH and CDR2 LQKENI. The CDR3 consists of 17 residues. After removal of 0 bases from V and 7 bases from J, the junction contained 10 bases not matched to a gene. The TCR originated in a woman aged 55-70 years with acute or convalescent COVID-19. This chain uses TRBV18 with TRBJ2-1; TRBD2 aligns across 9 bases. Sequences were obtained from peripheral blood. Here the CDR3 DNA reads TGTGCCAGCTCACCACCGCTGGCGGGAGGGCCGAGGAATGAGCAGTTCTTC. Encoded protein: CASSPPLAGGPRNEQFF.